Each of the 23 T cell receptor beta chains below was sequenced from the same sample in a study of circulating CD8 cells and anti-PD-1 response in melanoma. The QIAseq Immune Repertoire TCR panel built the libraries from approximately 15 ng of total RNA. MiXCR, run by TCRdb on the reads, gives a single entry per CDR3 protein. The sample has several hundred distinct CDR3 sequences; 5% to 6% are singletons. From live CD3+CD8+TCRalphabeta+ cells, four PD-1 and/or TIGIT subsets were sorted. The sample consisted of CD8+ T cells from PBMCs, taken at baseline or after one month of anti-PD-1 therapy (not recorded which). The receptors shown here come from a human donor with melanoma.

This clonotype counts as large. The chain joins TRBV6-5 to TRBJ1-5; the D gene is possibly TRBD1 (5 bases). Trimming pared 6 bases from V and 7 bases from J, leaving 13 bases between. Germline V gene lookup returns CDR1 MNHEY and CDR2 SVGAGI. The CDR3 runs to 13 residues. The CDR3 region has the DNA TGTGCCAGCAGGTCCCTCAGGGACCAGCCCCAGCATTTT. Amino acid sequence: CASRSLRDQPQHF.

This clonotype turned up a few times. This chain joins TRBV6-1 and TRBJ2-2; D call uncertain. The CDR3 is 13 amino acids. V was cut by 3 bases and J by 3 bases, with 5 bases left in between. CDR1 is MNHNS and CDR2 is SASEGT in the germline V gene. CDR3 region: CASSDSDTGELFF. In DNA form, the CDR3 reads TGTGCCAGCAGTGATTCGGACACCGGGGAGCTGTTTTTT.

By its share, this clonotype is medium-sized. The chain links TRBV19 to TRBJ2-5, with TRBD2 identical over 7 bases. The ends lost 5 bases at V and 2 bases at J; junction bases unmatched: 11. The CDR3 has 16 residues. Per the germline V gene, CDR1 is LNHDA and CDR2 is SQIVND (reference sequence). For the CDR3, the DNA is TGTGCCAGTAGTGCGCGCCTCGCGGGGGTGCAAGAGACCCAGTACTTC. Its translation: CASSARLAGVQETQYF. The entire variable domain, with the rest obtained from reference TRBV19 and TRBJ2-5, is as follows: DGGITQSPKYLFRKEGQNVTLSCEQNLNHDAMYWYRQDPGQGLRLIYYSQIVNDFQKGDIAEGYSVSREKKESFPLTVTSAQKNPTAFYLCASSARLAGVQETQYFGPGTRLLVL.

This clonotype is categorized as medium-sized. The chain couples TRBV19 to TRBJ2-1; 11 bases fit TRBD1. The CDR3 is 12 amino acids. Trimming at V came to 10 bases and at J to 7 bases, leaving 3 bases not matched to a gene. Germline CDR1 and CDR2: LNHDA and SQIVND (reference sequence). CDR3 loop: CATGTGGNEQFF. CDR3 bases: TGTGCCACCGGGACAGGGGGAAATGAGCAGTTCTTC. Full variable domain (rest looked up from reference TRBV19 and TRBJ2-1): DGGITQSPKYLFRKEGQNVTLSCEQNLNHDAMYWYRQDPGQGLRLIYYSQIVNDFQKGDIAEGYSVSREKKESFPLTVTSAQKNPTAFYLCATGTGGNEQFFGPGTRLTVL.

This sequence joins TRBV19 and TRBJ1-1; D uncertain. Germline CDR1 and CDR2: LNHDA and SQIVND (reference sequence). The CDR3 contains 12 residues. V was shortened by 6 bases and J by 2 bases, with 7 bases between the two germline ends. CDR3 amino acids: CASSGTNTEAFF. CDR3 nucleotides: TGTGCCAGTAGCGGTACAAACACTGAAGCTTTCTTT.

This chain uses TRBV7-2 with TRBJ1-1, with D unresolved. Per the germline V gene, CDR1 is SGHTA and CDR2 is FQGNSA. This CDR3 contains 11 residues. Trimming cost V 1 base and J 11 bases, with 8 bases left between them. The CDR3 DNA is TGTGCCAGCAGCTTAGGGTCTCAGGCTTTCTTT. Translated: CASSLGSQAFF.

The chain joins TRBV7-2 to TRBJ2-1; no firm D call. This CDR3 has 14 amino acids. With 3 bases removed from V and 1 base from J, the gap between germline ends came to 7 bases. Germline V gene data show CDR1 as SGHTA and CDR2 as FQGNSA. The CDR3 nucleotides are TGTGCCAGCAGCTTCTGGGATTCCTACAATGAGCAGTTCTTC. This gives the protein CASSFWDSYNEQFF.

This clonotype qualifies as large. The chain carries TRBV19 and TRBJ2-1, with 12 bases lining up with TRBD2. CDR3 length equals 15 residues. Germline V gene sequence: CDR1 LNHDA, CDR2 SQIVND (reference sequence). V lost 6 bases to trimming and J lost 5 bases; unmatched junction nucleotides: 5. The CDR3 DNA is TGTGCCAGTAGCTTACTAGCGGGGGGAAACAATGAGCAGTTCTTC. This gives the protein CASSLLAGGNNEQFF.

This clonotype counts as medium-sized (0.01 to 0.1%). The V and J genes are TRBV27 and TRBJ2-1, with 11 bases identical to TRBD2. Germline loops: CDR1 MNHEY, CDR2 SMNVEV (reference sequence). The CDR3 contains 15 residues. The ends lost 6 bases at V and 6 bases at J; junction bases unmatched: 7. DNA for the CDR3: TGTGCCAGCAGCTCTAGCGGGGGGACTTTCAATGAGCAGTTCTTC. Protein: CASSSSGGTFNEQFF.

This clonotype is termed large. The chain couples TRBV5-4 to TRBJ2-3; TRBD2 matches at 11 bases. The germline V gene encodes CDR1 SGHNT and CDR2 YYREEE (reference sequence). Trimming cost V 4 bases and J 0 bases; bases outside gene matches: 4. The CDR3 length is 16 residues. In DNA form, the CDR3 reads TGTGCCAGCAGCAATCCTAGCGGGGGGAGCACAGATACGCAGTATTTT. Amino acid sequence: CASSNPSGGSTDTQYF.

This clonotype is medium-sized in the sample. This chain connects TRBV19 to TRBJ1-2; TRBD1 might be the D (5 bases). The CDR3 consists of 16 residues. Trimming shortened V by 3 bases and J by 2 bases, and 16 bases separated the two germline ends. Germline CDR1 LNHDA, CDR2 SQIVND (reference sequence). The CDR3, as DNA: TGTGCCAGTAGTATTTGGACACGGAAAGGCAACTATGGCTACACCTTC. It yields the protein CASSIWTRKGNYGYTF.

By share, this clonotype ranks as medium-sized. The CDR3 loop reads CASTGTATYNEQFF. Written as DNA, the CDR3 is TGTGCCAGCACCGGGACAGCAACCTACAATGAGCAGTTCTTC. The gene calls are TRBV27 and TRBJ2-1; 7 bases align to TRBD1. The CDR3 is made up of 14 amino acids. Germline CDR1 reads MNHEY; CDR2 reads SMNVEV (reference sequence). V shed 7 bases and J 2 bases; nucleotides not matched to a gene: 5.

A note on this clonotype: One base away lies a much larger clone, so this may be a sequencing read error. Here the CDR3 omits its conserved ending phenylalanine or tryptophan, so a read error is the likely source. The chain couples TRBV2 to TRBJ2-7; D is possibly TRBD1 or TRBD2 (5 bases each). The CDR3 loop spans 13 amino acids. V lost 3 bases and J 6 bases, leaving 12 bases between the germline ends. Germline CDR1 is SNHLY and CDR2 is FYNNEI. Here the CDR3 DNA reads TGTGCCAGCAGTGAGTGGGTGGGACCCGAGCAGTACTCC. Translation gives CASSEWVGPEQYS.

This clonotype ranks as large. The V call is TRBV19, the J call TRBJ2-1; weak D call: TRBD2 (6 bases). The CDR3 runs 12 residues. Trimming stripped 7 bases from V and 5 bases from J, with 9 bases between. The germline V gene encodes CDR1 LNHDA and CDR2 SQIVND (reference sequence). Here the CDR3 reads CASTPGDNEQFF. In DNA form, the CDR3 reads TGTGCCAGTACGCCGGGGGACAATGAGCAGTTCTTC.

The gene calls are TRBV19 and TRBJ2-1; TRBD2 is a possible D gene (5 bases). The CDR3 extends over 16 amino acids. Trimming cost V 3 bases and J 2 bases, with 14 bases left between them. Germline lookup yields CDR1 LNHDA and CDR2 SQIVND (reference sequence). The CDR3 is CASSIDGEPPYNEQFF. The CDR3 DNA follows: TGTGCCAGTAGTATCGACGGGGAACCCCCCTACAATGAGCAGTTCTTC. Combining the CDR3 with reference TRBV19 and TRBJ2-1 gives the whole variable domain DGGITQSPKYLFRKEGQNVTLSCEQNLNHDAMYWYRQDPGQGLRLIYYSQIVNDFQKGDIAEGYSVSREKKESFPLTVTSAQKNPTAFYLCASSIDGEPPYNEQFFGPGTRLTVL.

This clonotype is termed medium-sized. V is TRBV29-1 and J is TRBJ2-3; unclear D gene. V was clipped by 0 bases and J by 7 bases, with 11 bases between them. CDR3 size: 13 residues. CDR1 and CDR2 (germline): SQVTM, ANQGSEA. In nucleotides, the CDR3 is TGCAGCGTTGAAGAGGTCGGGCCCAATACGCAGTATTTT. Protein product: CSVEEVGPNTQYF.

By share, this clonotype counts as large. The V call is TRBV29-1, the J call TRBJ2-4, with D maybe TRBD1 (5 bases). Germline V gene lookup returns CDR1 SQVTM and CDR2 ANQGSEA. The ends were cut back, 0 bases at V and 9 bases at J, with 9 bases in the middle. The CDR3 totals 12 residues. The CDR3 coding sequence is TGCAGCGTTGAAGATCAAGGGGCCATTCAGTACTTC. It codes for CSVEDQGAIQYF.

By sample fraction, this clonotype is large (0.1 to 1%). J is TRBJ2-7 and V is TRBV28, with TRBD1 identical over 9 bases. V lost 8 bases to trimming and J lost 3 bases; unmatched junction nucleotides: 8. The CDR3 runs 14 residues. Per the germline V gene, CDR1 is MDHEN and CDR2 is SYDVKM. This CDR3 reads CASSHQGQGYEQYF. The DNA for the CDR3 is TGTGCCAGCTCCCACCAGGGACAGGGCTACGAGCAGTACTTC.

Relative to its sample, this clonotype is medium-sized. The rearrangement links TRBV7-9 to TRBJ2-1; D not resolved. Per the germline V gene, CDR1 is SEHNR and CDR2 is FQNEAQ (reference sequence). The CDR3 has 12 amino acids. Trimming took off 5 bases at V and 6 bases at J, with 8 bases between the two ends. CDR3 DNA sequence: TGTGCCAGCAGCCAGGCCTTCAATGAGCAGTTCTTC. Its translation: CASSQAFNEQFF.

This clonotype is medium-sized (0.01 to 0.1%) by share. The chain couples TRBV28 to TRBJ2-7; 8 bases are shared with TRBD1. CDR1 is MDHEN and CDR2 is SYDVKM in the germline V gene. J gave up 2 bases and V 3 bases, and 6 bases lay outside the gene matches. The CDR3 contains 15 residues. The CDR3 nucleotides read TGTGCCAGCAGTTTGTTGACAGGGGTCCCCTACGAGCAGTACTTC. Encoded protein: CASSLLTGVPYEQYF.

V is TRBV28 and J is TRBJ2-7; D tentatively reads TRBD1 or TRBD2 (5 bases each). V lost 11 bases to trimming and J lost 3 bases, with 20 bases between them. The germline gives CDR1 MDHEN, CDR2 SYDVKM. This CDR3 region has 14 residues. The CDR3 region is CAGNALRDLYEQYF. The CDR3 DNA follows: TGTGCCGGCAACGCTCTCAGGGACCTCTACGAGCAGTACTTC.

Sample share makes this clonotype medium-sized. The chain is built from TRBV11-2 and TRBJ2-1; 7 positions agree with TRBD2. The CDR3 sequence is 15 residues long. CDR1 is SGHAT and CDR2 is FQNNGV in the germline V gene. Unmatched junction bases numbered 11, after V lost 4 bases and J lost 8 bases. The CDR3, as DNA: TGTGCCAGCAGCTCACCGAGGACTAGGTACGATGAGCAGTTCTTC. Translated: CASSSPRTRYDEQFF.

This clonotype ranks as large. The J gene is TRBJ2-2, the V gene TRBV5-4, with 12 bases aligning to TRBD1. The junction had 9 bases not matched to a gene; V was cut back by 0 bases and J by 6 bases. CDR1 and CDR2 (germline): SGHNT, YYREEE (reference sequence). This CDR3 spans 18 amino acids. CDR3 sequence: CASSLDLGQGARAGELFF. CDR3 DNA sequence: TGTGCCAGCAGCTTGGACTTGGGACAGGGGGCTAGAGCCGGGGAGCTGTTTTTT.